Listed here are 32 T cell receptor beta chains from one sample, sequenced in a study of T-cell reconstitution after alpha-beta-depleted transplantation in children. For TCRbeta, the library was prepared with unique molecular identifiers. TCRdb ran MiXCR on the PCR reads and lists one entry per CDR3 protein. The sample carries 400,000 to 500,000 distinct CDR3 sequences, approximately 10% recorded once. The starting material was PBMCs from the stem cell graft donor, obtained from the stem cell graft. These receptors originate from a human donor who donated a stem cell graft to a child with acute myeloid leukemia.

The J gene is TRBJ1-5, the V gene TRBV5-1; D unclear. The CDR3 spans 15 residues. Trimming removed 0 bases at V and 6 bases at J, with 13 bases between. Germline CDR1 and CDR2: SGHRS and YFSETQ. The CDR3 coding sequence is TGCGCCAGCAGCTTGGGTTGGGGTGACGGTCAGCCCCAGCATTTT. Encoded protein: CASSLGWGDGQPQHF.

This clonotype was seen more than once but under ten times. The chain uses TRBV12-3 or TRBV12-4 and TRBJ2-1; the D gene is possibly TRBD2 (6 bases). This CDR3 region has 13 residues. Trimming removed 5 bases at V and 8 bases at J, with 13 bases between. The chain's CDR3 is CASSLDYEDEQFF. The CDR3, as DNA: TGTGCCAGCAGTCTGGACTATGAGGATGAGCAGTTCTTC.

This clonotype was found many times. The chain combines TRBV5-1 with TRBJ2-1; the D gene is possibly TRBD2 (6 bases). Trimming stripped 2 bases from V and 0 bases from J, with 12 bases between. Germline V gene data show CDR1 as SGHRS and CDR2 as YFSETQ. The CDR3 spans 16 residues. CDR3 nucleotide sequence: TGCGCCAGCAGCTTAGGTTCCGGGAGCTCCTACAATGAGCAGTTCTTC. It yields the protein CASSLGSGSSYNEQFF.

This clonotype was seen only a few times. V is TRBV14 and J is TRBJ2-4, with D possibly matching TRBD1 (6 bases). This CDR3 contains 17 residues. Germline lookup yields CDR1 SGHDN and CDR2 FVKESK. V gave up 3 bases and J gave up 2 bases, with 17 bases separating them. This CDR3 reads CASSHGEPQGTKNIQYF. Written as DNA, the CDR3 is TGTGCCAGCAGCCACGGCGAGCCACAGGGAACCAAAAACATTCAGTACTTC.

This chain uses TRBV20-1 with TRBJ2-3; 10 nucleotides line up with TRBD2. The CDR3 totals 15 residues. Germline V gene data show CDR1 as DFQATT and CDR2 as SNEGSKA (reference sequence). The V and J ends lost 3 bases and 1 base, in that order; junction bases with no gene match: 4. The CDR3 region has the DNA TGCAGTGCTAGCACCGGGACTAGCGGCACAGATACGCAGTATTTT. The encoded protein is CSASTGTSGTDTQYF.

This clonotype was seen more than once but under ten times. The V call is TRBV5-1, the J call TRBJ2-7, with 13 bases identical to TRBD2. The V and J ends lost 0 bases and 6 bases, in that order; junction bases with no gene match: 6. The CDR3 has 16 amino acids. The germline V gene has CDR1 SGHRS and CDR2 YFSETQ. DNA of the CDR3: TGCGCCAGCAGCTTGGGTGGACTAGCGGGAGCAGCCGAGCAGTACTTC. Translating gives CASSLGGLAGAAEQYF.

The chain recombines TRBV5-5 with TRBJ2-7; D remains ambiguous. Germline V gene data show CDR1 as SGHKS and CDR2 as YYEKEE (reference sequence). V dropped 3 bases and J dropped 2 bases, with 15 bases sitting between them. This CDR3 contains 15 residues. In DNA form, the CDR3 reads TGTGCCAGCAGCTGGACCGAATTTGGAGCCTACGAGCAGTACGTC. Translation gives CASSWTEFGAYEQYV.

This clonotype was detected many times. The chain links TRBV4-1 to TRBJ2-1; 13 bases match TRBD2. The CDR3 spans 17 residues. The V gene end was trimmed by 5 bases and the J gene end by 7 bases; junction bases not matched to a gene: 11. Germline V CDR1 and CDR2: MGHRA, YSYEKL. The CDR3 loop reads CASSKTSGGGLGNEQFF. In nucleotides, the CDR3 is TGCGCCAGCAGCAAAACTAGCGGGGGGGGCCTTGGGAATGAGCAGTTCTTC.

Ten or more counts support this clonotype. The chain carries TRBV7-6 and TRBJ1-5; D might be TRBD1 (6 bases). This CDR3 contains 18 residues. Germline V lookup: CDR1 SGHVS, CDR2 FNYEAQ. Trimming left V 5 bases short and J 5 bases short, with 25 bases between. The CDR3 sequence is CASSPTLTDDRWDQPQHF. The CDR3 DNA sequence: TGTGCCAGCAGCCCGACTTTAACCGATGACAGGTGGGATCAGCCCCAGCATTTT.

As DNA, the CDR3 is TGCGCCAGCAGCTACCAGGGGGCGGCAACCGGGGAGCTGTTTTTT. Its protein is CASSYQGAATGELFF. The rearrangement uses TRBV5-1 and TRBJ2-2; 8 bases map to TRBD1. Per germline, CDR1 SGHRS and CDR2 YFSETQ. This CDR3 has 15 residues. J lost 5 bases, V lost 3 bases, and 6 bases had no gene match. The whole variable domain, filled in from reference TRBV5-1 and TRBJ2-2, reads KAGVTQTPRYLIKTRGQQVTLSCSPISGHRSVSWYQQTPGQGLQFLFEYFSETQRNKGNFPGRFSGRQFSNSRSEMNVSTLELGDSALYLCASSYQGAATGELFFGEGSRLTVL.

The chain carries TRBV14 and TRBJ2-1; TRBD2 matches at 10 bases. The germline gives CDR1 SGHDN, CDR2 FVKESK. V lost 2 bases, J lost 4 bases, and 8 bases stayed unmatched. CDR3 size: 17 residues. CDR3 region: CASSQSGLADIYNEQFF. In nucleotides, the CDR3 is TGTGCCAGCAGCCAATCAGGACTAGCGGATATTTACAATGAGCAGTTCTTC.

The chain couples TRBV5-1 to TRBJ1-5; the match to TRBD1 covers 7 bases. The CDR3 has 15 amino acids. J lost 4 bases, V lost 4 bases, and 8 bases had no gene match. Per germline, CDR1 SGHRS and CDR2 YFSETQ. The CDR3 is CASSARTGGNQPQHF. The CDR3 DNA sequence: TGCGCCAGCAGCGCCCGGACAGGCGGTAATCAGCCCCAGCATTTT.

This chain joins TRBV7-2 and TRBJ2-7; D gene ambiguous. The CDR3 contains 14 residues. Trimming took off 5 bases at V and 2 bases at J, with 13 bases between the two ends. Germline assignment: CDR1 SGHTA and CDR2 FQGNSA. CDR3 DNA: TGTGCCAGCAGCCAAACACACTACGCCTACGAGCAGTACTTC. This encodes CASSQTHYAYEQYF.

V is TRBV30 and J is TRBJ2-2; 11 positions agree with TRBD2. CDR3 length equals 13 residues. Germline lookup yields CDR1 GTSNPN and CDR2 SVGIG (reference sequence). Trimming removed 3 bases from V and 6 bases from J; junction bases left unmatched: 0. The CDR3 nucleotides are TGTGCCTGGAGACTAGCGGGAGCCGGGGAGCTGTTTTTT. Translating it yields CAWRLAGAGELFF.

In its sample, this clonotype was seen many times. The CDR3 DNA reads TGCGCCAGCAGTGAGTCCCAGGGCACAGATACGCAGTATTTT. Protein product: CASSESQGTDTQYF. The chain is built from TRBV10-1 and TRBJ2-3; D uncertain. V dropped 0 bases and J dropped 1 base, with 5 bases sitting between them. Germline CDR1 is WNHNN and CDR2 is SYGVQD (reference sequence). This CDR3 is built from 14 residues.

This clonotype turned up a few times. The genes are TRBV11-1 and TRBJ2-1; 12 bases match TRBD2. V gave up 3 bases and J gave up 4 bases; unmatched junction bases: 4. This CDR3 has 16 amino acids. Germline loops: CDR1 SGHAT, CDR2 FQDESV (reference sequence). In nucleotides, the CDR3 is TGTGCCAGCAGCTTTACCGGACTAGCGGGATACAATGAGCAGTTCTTC. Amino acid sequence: CASSFTGLAGYNEQFF.

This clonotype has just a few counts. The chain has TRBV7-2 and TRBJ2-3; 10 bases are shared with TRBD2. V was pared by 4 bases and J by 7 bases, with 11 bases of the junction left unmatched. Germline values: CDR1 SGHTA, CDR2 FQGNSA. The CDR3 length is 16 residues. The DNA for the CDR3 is TGTGCCAGCAGCTGGCCCAGCGGGAGGGTAGCGCATACGCAGTATTTT. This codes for CASSWPSGRVAHTQYF.

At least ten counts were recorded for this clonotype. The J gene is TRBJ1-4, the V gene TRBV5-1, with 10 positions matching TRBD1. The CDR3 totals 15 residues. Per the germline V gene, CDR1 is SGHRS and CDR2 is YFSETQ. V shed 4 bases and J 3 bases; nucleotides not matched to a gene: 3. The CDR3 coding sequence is TGCGCCAGCAGCCCGGGGACAGGGGCTAATGAAAAACTGTTTTTT. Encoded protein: CASSPGTGANEKLFF. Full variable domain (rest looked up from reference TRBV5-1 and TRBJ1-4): KAGVTQTPRYLIKTRGQQVTLSCSPISGHRSVSWYQQTPGQGLQFLFEYFSETQRNKGNFPGRFSGRQFSNSRSEMNVSTLELGDSALYLCASSPGTGANEKLFFGSGTQLSVL.

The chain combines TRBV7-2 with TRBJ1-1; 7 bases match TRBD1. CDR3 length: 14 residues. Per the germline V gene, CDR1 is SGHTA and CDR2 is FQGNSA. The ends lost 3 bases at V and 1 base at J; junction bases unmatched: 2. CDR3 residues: CASSFTGENTEAFF. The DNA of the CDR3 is TGTGCCAGCAGCTTCACAGGGGAGAACACTGAAGCTTTCTTT.

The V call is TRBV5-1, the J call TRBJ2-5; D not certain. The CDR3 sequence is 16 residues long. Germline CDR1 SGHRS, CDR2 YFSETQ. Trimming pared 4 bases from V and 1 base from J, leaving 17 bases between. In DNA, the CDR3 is TGCGCCAGCAGCACCCGACACGACCGACCCCAAGAGACCCAGTACTTC. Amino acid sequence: CASSTRHDRPQETQYF.

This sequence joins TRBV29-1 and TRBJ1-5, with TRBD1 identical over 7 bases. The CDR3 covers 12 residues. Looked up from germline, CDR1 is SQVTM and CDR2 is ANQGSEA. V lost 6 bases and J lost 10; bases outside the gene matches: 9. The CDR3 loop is CSVMTGSGPQHF. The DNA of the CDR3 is TGCAGCGTAATGACAGGGTCGGGCCCCCAGCATTTT.

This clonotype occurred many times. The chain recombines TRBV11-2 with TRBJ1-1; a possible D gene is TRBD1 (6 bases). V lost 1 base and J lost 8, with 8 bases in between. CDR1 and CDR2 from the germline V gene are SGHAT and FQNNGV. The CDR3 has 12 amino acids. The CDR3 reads CASSLGGGEAFF. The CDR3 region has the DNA TGTGCCAGCAGCTTAGGAGGGGGGGAAGCTTTCTTT.

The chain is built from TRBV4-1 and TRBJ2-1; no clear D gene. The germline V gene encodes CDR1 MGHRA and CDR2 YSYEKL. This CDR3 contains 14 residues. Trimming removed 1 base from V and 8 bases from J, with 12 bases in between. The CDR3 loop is CASSQVRAVDEQFF. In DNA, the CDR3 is TGCGCCAGCAGCCAAGTCCGGGCGGTGGATGAGCAGTTCTTC.

This CDR3 reads CASSQDPVAVALYNEQFF. Here the CDR3 DNA reads TGCGCCAGCAGCCAAGATCCGGTAGCGGTAGCCCTCTACAATGAGCAGTTCTTC. The J gene is TRBJ2-1, the V gene TRBV4-3, with a tentative D call TRBD2 (6 bases). This CDR3 spans 18 amino acids. V gave up 0 bases and J gave up 3 bases, with 18 bases separating them. The V gene's germline CDR1 is LGHNA and CDR2 YSLEER.

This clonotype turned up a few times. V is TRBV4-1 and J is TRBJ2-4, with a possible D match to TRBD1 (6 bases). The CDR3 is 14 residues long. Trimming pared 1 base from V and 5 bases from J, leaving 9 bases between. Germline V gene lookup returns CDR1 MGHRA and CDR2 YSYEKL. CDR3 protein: CASSQVPGENIQYF. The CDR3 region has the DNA TGCGCCAGCAGCCAAGTCCCAGGGGAAAACATTCAGTACTTC.

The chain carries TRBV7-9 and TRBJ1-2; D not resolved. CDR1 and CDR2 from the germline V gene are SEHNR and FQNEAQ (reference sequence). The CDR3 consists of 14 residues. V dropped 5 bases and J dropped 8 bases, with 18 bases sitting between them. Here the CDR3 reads CASSPVAGSFGYTF. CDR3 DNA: TGTGCCAGCAGCCCTGTGGCGGGTTCCTTCGGCTACACCTTC.

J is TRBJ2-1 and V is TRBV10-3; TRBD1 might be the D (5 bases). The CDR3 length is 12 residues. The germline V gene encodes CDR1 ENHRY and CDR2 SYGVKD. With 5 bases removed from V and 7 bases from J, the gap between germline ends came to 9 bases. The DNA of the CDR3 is TGTGCCATCAGTCACGACAGAAATGAGCAGTTCTTC. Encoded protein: CAISHDRNEQFF.

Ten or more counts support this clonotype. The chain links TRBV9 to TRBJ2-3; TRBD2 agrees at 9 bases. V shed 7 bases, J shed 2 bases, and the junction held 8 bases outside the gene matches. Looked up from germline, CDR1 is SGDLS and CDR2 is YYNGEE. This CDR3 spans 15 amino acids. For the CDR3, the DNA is TGTGCCAGCGACACCGCGGGGGGGGACACAGATACGCAGTATTTT. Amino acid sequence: CASDTAGGDTDTQYF.

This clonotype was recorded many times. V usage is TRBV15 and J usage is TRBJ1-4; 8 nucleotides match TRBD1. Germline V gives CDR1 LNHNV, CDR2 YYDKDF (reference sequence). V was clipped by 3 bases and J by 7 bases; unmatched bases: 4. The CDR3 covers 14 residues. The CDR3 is CATSRDRAGEKLFF. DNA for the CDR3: TGTGCCACCAGCAGGGACAGGGCCGGTGAAAAACTGTTTTTT.

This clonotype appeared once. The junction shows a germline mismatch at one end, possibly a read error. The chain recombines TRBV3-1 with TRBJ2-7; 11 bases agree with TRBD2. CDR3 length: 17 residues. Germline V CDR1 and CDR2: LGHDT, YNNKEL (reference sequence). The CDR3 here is CATSQDHATSGAGEQYF. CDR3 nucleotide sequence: TGTGCCACCAGCCAAGATCACGCGACTAGCGGGGCGGGAGAGCAGTACTTC.

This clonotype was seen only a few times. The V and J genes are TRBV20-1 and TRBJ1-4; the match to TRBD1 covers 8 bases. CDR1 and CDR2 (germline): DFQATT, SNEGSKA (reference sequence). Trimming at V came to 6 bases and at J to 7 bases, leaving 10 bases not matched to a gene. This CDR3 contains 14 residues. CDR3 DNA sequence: TGCAGTGCAGAGCCAGGGGGCGGTAGTGAAAAACTGTTTTTT. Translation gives CSAEPGGGSEKLFF.

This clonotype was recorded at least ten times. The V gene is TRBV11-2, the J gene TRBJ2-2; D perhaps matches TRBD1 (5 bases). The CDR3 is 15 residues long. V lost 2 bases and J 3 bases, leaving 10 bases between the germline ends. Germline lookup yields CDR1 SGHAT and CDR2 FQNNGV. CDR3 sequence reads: CASSLIRDHTGELFF. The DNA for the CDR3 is TGTGCCAGCAGCTTAATCAGGGATCACACCGGGGAGCTGTTTTTT.